Following are 32 T cell receptor beta chains from one sample sequenced in a study of OX40 agonist ivuxolimab in advanced cancers. TCRdb keeps only in-frame clones here, not all; method: immunoSEQ multiplex PCR. The sample has around 66,000 clones; 80% to 85% are singletons. Here the sequenced sample was CD4+ or CD8+ T cells sorted from blood, taken in a trial of the OX40 agonist ivuxolimab. The receptors were gathered from an adult with an advanced solid tumor such as melanoma, head and neck, liver or kidney cancer.

V usage is TRBV30 and J usage is TRBJ2-3, with TRBD1 identical over 7 bases. This CDR3 has 14 residues. The V gene's germline CDR1 is GTSNPN and CDR2 SVGIG (reference sequence). V dropped 8 bases and J dropped 2; count of bases not matched to a gene: 10. CDR3 coding DNA: TGTGCCGGGTCAACCGGGACAGCCACAGATACGCAGTATTTT. It codes for CAGSTGTATDTQYF.

The chain carries TRBV7-2 and TRBJ2-5; a weak D match, TRBD1 (5 bases). V dropped 1 base and J dropped 6 bases, with 12 bases sitting between them. The CDR3 is made up of 14 amino acids. From germline, CDR1 is SGHTA and CDR2 FQGNSA. CDR3 sequence reads: CASSLGGAAKTQYF. CDR3 DNA sequence: TGTGCCAGCAGCTTAGGGGGCGCCGCAAAGACCCAGTACTTC.

This clone was counted a few times. The V gene is TRBV29-1, the J gene TRBJ1-1; D ambiguous. Trimming left V 6 bases short and J 0 bases short, with 8 bases between. The CDR3 extends over 12 amino acids. In germline, CDR1 is SQVTM, CDR2 ANQGSEA. In DNA, the CDR3 is TGCAGCGTCCACGGACTGAACACTGAAGCTTTCTTT. It specifies CSVHGLNTEAFF. The whole variable domain, remainder taken from reference TRBV29-1 and TRBJ1-1, is SAVISQKPSRDICQRGTSLTIQCQVDSQVTMMFWYRQQPGQSLTLIATANQGSEATYESGFVIDKFPISRPNLTFSTLTVSNMSPEDSSIYLCSVHGLNTEAFFGQGTRLTVV.

The chain couples TRBV7-2 to TRBJ1-1; D unresolved. The germline V gene has CDR1 SGHTA and CDR2 FQGNSA. The CDR3 runs 13 residues. Trimming took 3 bases from V and 4 from J, leaving 9 bases between them. This CDR3 reads CASSLRVRTEAFF. The CDR3 DNA follows: TGTGCCAGCAGCTTGAGGGTCCGCACTGAAGCTTTCTTT.

The rearrangement uses TRBV29-1 and TRBJ2-2; 8 positions agree with TRBD1. CDR1 and CDR2 (germline): SQVTM, ANQGSEA. CDR3 length: 14 amino acids. The trim removed 7 bases at V and 1 base at J, leaving 5 bases unmatched. CDR3 region: CSAAGQGNTGELFF. In nucleotides, the CDR3 is TGCAGCGCCGCCGGACAGGGGAACACCGGGGAGCTGTTTTTT.

This clone appeared a single time. V is TRBV6-1 and J is TRBJ2-7; maybe TRBD2 (5 bases). The V gene's germline CDR1 is MNHNS and CDR2 SASEGT. This CDR3 has 14 residues. The ends were cut back, 1 base at V and 5 bases at J, with 12 bases in the middle. The CDR3 loop is CASSEGGLADEQYV. CDR3 DNA sequence: TGTGCCAGCAGTGAAGGTGGTCTAGCTGACGAGCAGTACGTC.

The chain uses TRBV27 and TRBJ2-7, with 11 bases fitting TRBD2. Germline assignment: CDR1 MNHEY and CDR2 SMNVEV (reference sequence). This CDR3 comprises 13 residues. Germline trimming cut 9 bases from V and 4 bases from J; bases unmatched to any gene: 5. CDR3 in amino acids: CASRLAGFYEQYF. Here the CDR3 DNA reads TGTGCCAGTCGACTAGCGGGGTTTTACGAGCAGTACTTC.

This clone was counted a few times. The chain joins TRBV7-3 to TRBJ2-1; TRBD2 matches at 8 bases. The CDR3 loop spans 14 amino acids. With 8 bases clipped from V and 5 bases from J, the junction kept 8 bases outside the gene matches. The V gene's germline CDR1 is SGHTA and CDR2 FQGTGA. CDR3 region: CASATTGGDNEQFF. The CDR3 region has the DNA TGTGCCAGCGCAACGACGGGAGGGGACAATGAGCAGTTCTTC. Complete variable domain (other parts from reference TRBV7-3 and TRBJ2-1): GAGVSQTPSNKVTEKGKYVELRCDPISGHTALYWYRQSLGQGPEFLIYFQGTGAADDSGLPNDRFFAVRPEGSVSTLKIQRTERGDSAVYLCASATTGGDNEQFFGPGTRLTVL.

This clone was seen a handful of times. The chain recombines TRBV7-9 with TRBJ1-4; a weak D match, TRBD1 (6 bases). In germline, CDR1 is SEHNR, CDR2 FQNEAQ (reference sequence). There are 14 residues in the CDR3. V gave up 2 bases and J gave up 6 bases, with 10 bases separating them. The CDR3 region is CASSLREGDEKLFF. CDR3 DNA: TGTGCCAGCAGCTTACGTGAGGGGGATGAAAAACTGTTTTTT.

V usage is TRBV9 and J usage is TRBJ1-2, with D uncertain. The CDR3 contains 11 residues. CDR1 SGDLS and CDR2 YYNGEE come from the germline V gene. V lost 2 bases, J lost 9 bases, and 8 bases lay in between. CDR3 in amino acids: CASSVGVSYTF. The CDR3 DNA reads as TGTGCCAGCAGCGTCGGGGTAAGCTACACCTTC.

This chain joins TRBV2 and TRBJ1-1; a possible D gene is TRBD1 (5 bases). The CDR3 runs to 17 residues. V was pared by 6 bases and J by 2 bases, with 22 bases between. Per the germline V gene, CDR1 is SNHLY and CDR2 is FYNNEI. The CDR3 is CASRDQLGAAQNTEAFF. CDR3 DNA sequence: TGTGCCAGCAGAGACCAGCTTGGGGCAGCCCAAAACACTGAAGCTTTCTTT.

CDR3 nucleotide sequence: TGTGCCAGCAGCGCCCAGGGAGCGGGGTGGGAGACCCAGTACTTC. This codes for CASSAQGAGWETQYF. The chain links TRBV7-2 to TRBJ2-5; 7 bases line up with TRBD2. The CDR3 is 15 residues long. Germline V gives CDR1 SGHTA, CDR2 FQGNSA. The ends lost 5 bases at V and 5 bases at J; junction bases unmatched: 11.

The chain has TRBV21-1 and TRBJ1-5. TRBV21-1 is termed a pseudogene. The CDR3 runs to 19 residues. The CDR3, as DNA: TGTGCCAGCAGCAAAGATCGGTATCAGGGCGGGCGGGGTAAGGAGCCCCAGCATTTT. Protein: CASSKDRYQGGRGKEPQHF.

V and J are TRBV7-3 and TRBJ2-6; 12 bases line up with TRBD2. The CDR3 length is 19 residues. Germline V CDR1 and CDR2: SGHTA, FQGTGA. J lost 4 bases, V lost 2 bases, and 9 bases had no gene match. CDR3 sequence: CASSLGTSGRVEGANVLTF. The CDR3 DNA reads as TGTGCCAGCAGCTTAGGGACTAGCGGGCGGGTGGAAGGGGCCAACGTCCTGACTTTC.

The chain employs TRBV10-3 and TRBJ2-3; possibly TRBD2 for D (5 bases). The CDR3 loop spans 14 amino acids. The germline V gene encodes CDR1 ENHRY and CDR2 SYGVKD. Trimming shortened V by 4 bases and J by 3 bases, and 11 bases separated the two germline ends. CDR3 residues: CAISGTPGTDTQYF. CDR3 sequence (DNA): TGTGCCATCAGTGGAACCCCGGGGACAGATACGCAGTATTTT.

J is TRBJ2-1 and V is TRBV7-2, with TRBD1 identical over 8 bases. Germline V lookup: CDR1 SGHTA, CDR2 FQGNSA. After removal of 6 bases from V and 2 bases from J, the junction contained 3 bases not matched to a gene. The CDR3 sequence is 14 residues long. The CDR3 reads CASRGQGAYNEQFF. The CDR3 DNA reads TGTGCCAGCAGAGGACAGGGAGCCTACAATGAGCAGTTCTTC.

The V and J genes are TRBV4-1 and TRBJ2-5, with TRBD2 matching 10 bases. J was trimmed by 2 bases and V by 1 base; bases with no gene match: 4. Per the germline V gene, CDR1 is MGHRA and CDR2 is YSYEKL. There are 16 residues in the CDR3. The CDR3 here is CASSQVLAGVQETQYF. The CDR3 nucleotides read TGCGCCAGCAGCCAAGTGCTAGCGGGGGTACAAGAGACCCAGTACTTC.

The CDR3 loop reads CASRPDSSYGYTF. The CDR3 DNA reads as TGTGCCAGCAGGCCGGACAGCTCCTATGGCTACACCTTC. The V call is TRBV28, the J call TRBJ1-2; TRBD1 might be the D (6 bases). The CDR3 is 13 residues long. Between the trimmed V and J ends, which lost 6 bases and 4 bases, there was a span of 12 bases. Germline assignment: CDR1 MDHEN and CDR2 SYDVKM.

V usage is TRBV7-9 and J usage is TRBJ2-1, with TRBD1 matching over 7 bases. V lost 5 bases to trimming and J lost 12 bases; unmatched junction nucleotides: 13. From germline, CDR1 is SEHNR and CDR2 FQNEAQ (reference sequence). The CDR3 length is 14 residues. CDR3 nucleotide sequence: TGTGCCAGCAGCCCGGGACAGATCAATGATGTGCAGTTCTTC. As protein: CASSPGQINDVQFF.

The chain carries TRBV5-1 and TRBJ2-3; 8 bases are shared with TRBD1. The CDR3 spans 16 residues. Germline V lookup: CDR1 SGHRS, CDR2 YFSETQ. J lost 6 bases, V lost 3 bases, and 12 bases had no gene match. The CDR3 DNA follows: TGCGCCAGCAGCTGGGGATCGGGACAGGCTGGGGATACGCAGTATTTT. Its protein is CASSWGSGQAGDTQYF.

This chain uses TRBV5-4 with TRBJ2-1; 9 positions agree with TRBD2. V was pared by 2 bases and J by 8 bases, with 8 bases of the junction left unmatched. This CDR3 comprises 15 residues. In germline, CDR1 is SGHNT, CDR2 YYREEE (reference sequence). The CDR3 region has the DNA TGTGCCAGCAGCTTAGTAGCGGGAGCTTCGGATGAGCAGTTCTTC. Its translation is CASSLVAGASDEQFF.

V gene TRBV6-5 combines with J gene TRBJ2-2; 9 bases map to TRBD1. CDR3 length: 14 amino acids. In germline, CDR1 is MNHEY, CDR2 SVGAGI. Germline trimming cut 2 bases from V and 5 bases from J; bases unmatched to any gene: 0. The CDR3 region is CASSYDRGTGELFF. The CDR3 nucleotides read TGTGCCAGCAGTTACGACAGGGGGACCGGGGAGCTGTTTTTT.

The chain recombines TRBV27 with TRBJ2-3; D not resolved. Germline V gene sequence: CDR1 MNHEY, CDR2 SMNVEV (reference sequence). This CDR3 is built from 12 residues. V was pared by 6 bases and J by 2 bases, with 6 bases between. For the CDR3, the DNA is TGTGCCAGCAGGTCTTTCACAGATACGCAGTATTTT. Its translation: CASRSFTDTQYF.

The chain is built from TRBV5-1 and TRBJ2-5; TRBD2 matches 11 bases. Unmatched junction bases numbered 8, after V lost 1 base and J lost 9 bases. The CDR3 spans 15 residues. The V gene's germline CDR1 is SGHRS and CDR2 YFSETQ. The CDR3 protein is CASSLWGTSGTSQYF. CDR3 in DNA: TGCGCCAGCAGCTTGTGGGGGACTAGCGGTACGTCCCAGTACTTC.

The chain employs TRBV9 and TRBJ2-7; TRBD2 aligns across 7 bases. Germline CDR1 and CDR2: SGDLS and YYNGEE. V dropped 4 bases and J dropped 7; count of bases not matched to a gene: 14. CDR3 length: 15 amino acids. Here the CDR3 reads CASSPAAGPGGEQYF. The CDR3 DNA sequence: TGTGCCAGCAGCCCAGCAGCGGGACCCGGTGGGGAGCAGTACTTC.

The chain employs TRBV7-2 and TRBJ1-4; possible D gene TRBD1, 5 bases. The V and J ends lost 1 base and 5 bases respectively, with 14 bases between them. In germline, CDR1 is SGHTA, CDR2 FQGNSA. There are 16 residues in the CDR3. DNA of the CDR3: TGTGCCAGCAGCTTAGGAAGGGGAGGGGACAATGAAAAACTGTTTTTT. Protein: CASSLGRGGDNEKLFF.

The chain is built from TRBV7-8 and TRBJ1-1; a weak D match, TRBD1 (5 bases). With 5 bases removed from V and 1 base from J, the gap between germline ends came to 8 bases. Germline V CDR1 and CDR2: SGHVS, FQNEAQ. The CDR3 has 13 residues. The CDR3 coding sequence is TGTGCCAGCAGCCAAGGGGAGAACACTGAAGCTTTCTTT. Translated, it gives CASSQGENTEAFF.

The chain couples TRBV9 to TRBJ1-2, with D possibly being TRBD1 (6 bases). Germline CDR1 reads SGDLS; CDR2 reads YYNGEE. The germline V and J ends were trimmed by 0 bases and 7 bases, with 13 bases remaining between them. The CDR3 contains 14 residues. The CDR3 reads CASSVDIGGVGYTF. CDR3 bases: TGTGCCAGCAGCGTAGATATAGGGGGGGTTGGCTACACCTTC.

The chain uses TRBV5-4 and TRBJ1-2; D remains unclear. CDR3 size: 15 residues. Trimming removed 0 bases from V and 0 bases from J, with 9 bases in between. The V gene's germline CDR1 is SGHNT and CDR2 YYREEE (reference sequence). CDR3 region: CASSLAKTANYGYTF. DNA of the CDR3: TGTGCCAGCAGCTTGGCTAAAACAGCTAACTATGGCTACACCTTC.

This chain uses TRBV9 with TRBJ2-5, with 7 positions matching TRBD1. Germline assignment: CDR1 SGDLS and CDR2 YYNGEE. The CDR3 covers 15 residues. The J segment lost 3 bases and the V segment lost 4 bases, leaving 9 bases of the junction unmatched. CDR3 sequence reads: CASSPSVGTEETQYF. The CDR3 DNA sequence: TGTGCCAGCAGCCCCTCAGTCGGGACAGAAGAGACCCAGTACTTC.

V gene TRBV30 combines with J gene TRBJ1-2, with no clear D. V was clipped by 1 base and J by 1 base, with 4 bases between them. Per germline, CDR1 GTSNPN and CDR2 SVGIG (reference sequence). The CDR3 is 12 residues long. CDR3 in DNA: TGTGCCTGGAGTGCGCTTAACTATGGCTACACCTTC. As protein: CAWSALNYGYTF.

This clone has only one observation. V and J are TRBV9 and TRBJ1-6; D might be TRBD1 (6 bases). This CDR3 region has 17 residues. CDR1 and CDR2 from the germline V gene are SGDLS and YYNGEE. Trimming shortened V by 0 bases and J by 7 bases, and 17 bases separated the two germline ends. CDR3 protein: CASSVGPEGTPNSPLHF. In DNA, the CDR3 is TGTGCCAGCAGCGTAGGGCCGGAGGGGACACCCAATTCACCCCTCCACTTT. The whole variable domain, filled in from reference TRBV9 and TRBJ1-6, reads DSGVTQTPKHLITATGQRVTLRCSPRSGDLSVYWYQQSLDQGLQFLIQYYNGEERAKGNILERFSAQQFPDLHSELNLSSLELGDSALYFCASSVGPEGTPNSPLHFGNGTRLTVT.